A selection of T cell receptor beta chains follows, all from one sample in a study of blood T cell repertoires in COVID-19. Libraries were prepared by immunoSEQ multiplex PCR; TCRdb keeps only in-frame clonotypes and omits some of them. This sample carries some 16,000 clones, roughly 88% of them seen once, and the ten largest clones take roughly 12%. Sequenced sample: peripheral blood. The source of these receptors is a human donor in a cohort sampled during active COVID-19. CDR3s include the opening cysteine and the closing phenylalanine or tryptophan. D genes are given only for firm matches. Clone size is given for some rows only: seen once, a few or many times, or a class if the clone is expanded.

clone_size | j_call | d_call | v_call | cdr3_nt | cdr3_aa
- | TRBJ2-3 | TRBD1 | TRBV24-1 | TGTGCCACCAGTGACCCCGGGACAGGGTCAATAGATACGCAGTATTTT | CATSDPGTGSIDTQYF
- | TRBJ1-6 | TRBD1 | TRBV2 | TGTGCCAGCAGTGAATTGAGACAGGGAACTTCACCCCTCCACTTT | CASSELRQGTSPLHF
- | TRBJ1-5 | - | TRBV11-2 | TGTGCCAGCAGCTTGGGTCAGGGATCCGATCAGCCCCAGCATTTT | CASSLGQGSDQPQHF
- | TRBJ2-1 | TRBD1 | TRBV9 | TGTGCCAGCAGCGTGACAGGGGGGGCGGTCAATGAGCAGTTCTTC | CASSVTGGAVNEQFF
- | TRBJ2-3 | TRBD2 | TRBV9 | TGTGCCAGCAGCTCTAGCGGGGGGGCCCGGGCAGATACGCAGTATTTT | CASSSSGGARADTQYF
- | TRBJ1-2 | - | TRBV10-3 | TGTGCCATCAGCCCCGGAGGGGCAGGTCAGACGGTCTATGGCTACACCTTC | CAISPGGAGQTVYGYTF
- | TRBJ1-2 | - | TRBV12-3/TRBV12-4 | TGTGCCAGCAGCTGGGGGGGGACGAATGGCTACACCTTC | CASSWGGTNGYTF
- | TRBJ1-2 | - | TRBV1 | TGCACCAGCAGTCAGAACCGGGACAGGCAGAAAACGAACTATGGCTACACCTTC | CTSSQNRDRQKTNYGYTF
- | TRBJ1-1 | TRBD1 | TRBV2 | TGTGCCAGCGGACAGGGGCTTGGCACTGAAGCTTTCTTT | CASGQGLGTEAFF
medium-sized | TRBJ2-2 | - | TRBV28 | TGTGCCAGCAGTTTGCCCGGCAGGGAGGCCGGGGAGCTGTTTTTT | CASSLPGREAGELFF
- | TRBJ1-2 | - | TRBV5-6 | TGTGCCAGCAGCGCTCTTGATGGACAGTGGGAGTATGGCTACACCTTC | CASSALDGQWEYGYTF
- | TRBJ2-1 | TRBD2 | TRBV27 | TGTGCCAGCAGACCACTAGCGGGAGAATCCTACAATGAGCAGTTCTTC | CASRPLAGESYNEQFF
- | TRBJ2-2 | TRBD1 | TRBV5-1 | TGCGCCAGCGCCCGGGACAGCCTCACCGGGGAGCTGTTTTTT | CASARDSLTGELFF
- | TRBJ2-1 | TRBD2 | TRBV9 | TGTGCCAGCAGCGTAGGGGTAGCGGGGGGCTGGAATGAGCAGTTCTTC | CASSVGVAGGWNEQFF
- | TRBJ1-2 | - | TRBV19 | TGTGCCAGTAGTGACAGCCTTAACTATGGCTACACCTTC | CASSDSLNYGYTF
- | TRBJ1-5 | TRBD1 | TRBV7-9 | TGTGCCAGCAGCTTATCTGGACAGGGGAATCAGCCCCAGCATTTT | CASSLSGQGNQPQHF
- | TRBJ2-1 | - | TRBV5-1 | TGCGCCAGCAGCTTGGTTGGACGGGAGTCGGATGAGCAGTTCTTC | CASSLVGRESDEQFF
once | TRBJ2-6 | TRBD1 | TRBV28 | TGTGCCAGCAGTTACAGGGGGATCTCTGGGGCCAACGTCCTGACTTTC | CASSYRGISGANVLTF
- | TRBJ1-1 | TRBD1 | TRBV19 | TGTGCCAGTAGTGGGACAGGGGGAACTGAAGCTTTCTTT | CASSGTGGTEAFF
once | TRBJ2-5 | - | TRBV6-2/TRBV6-3 | TGTGCCAGCAGCCTAACTAGAGCAGGAGAGACCCAGTACTTC | CASSLTRAGETQYF
- | TRBJ2-3 | TRBD2 | TRBV18 | TGTGCCAGCTCCACCTGGCGACTAGCGGGGTCCTCGCGCACAGATACGCAGTATTTT | CASSTWRLAGSSRTDTQYF
once | TRBJ2-2 | TRBD1 | TRBV29-1 | TGCAGCGTTGAAAAGGGGGCGCCGGACACCGGGGAGCTGTTTTTT | CSVEKGAPDTGELFF
- | TRBJ2-7 | - | TRBV5-1 | TGCGCCAGCAGCTCCCAGGGCGGCTCCTACGAGCAGTACTTC | CASSSQGGSYEQYF
once | TRBJ2-7 | - | TRBV14 | TGTGCCAGCAGCCAAGTAATGGGGCTCGAGCAGTACTTC | CASSQVMGLEQYF
- | TRBJ2-2 | - | TRBV9 | TGTGCCAGCACGATTAGTCACGGGGGGCCGAACACCGGGGAGCTGTTTTTT | CASTISHGGPNTGELFF
- | TRBJ2-3 | TRBD2 | TRBV6-1 | TGTGCCAGCAGTGAAACGACTAGCGGGGGAGTCCCCAGCACAGATACGCAGTATTTT | CASSETTSGGVPSTDTQYF
- | TRBJ1-2 | - | TRBV29-1 | TGCAGCGTCCGGGACAACGGGAACAAAAACTATGGCTACACCTTC | CSVRDNGNKNYGYTF
- | TRBJ1-3 | TRBD1 | TRBV5-1 | TGCGCCAGCAGCTTGGCCGGCGGACAGGGGAACACCATATATTTT | CASSLAGGQGNTIYF
- | TRBJ2-2 | TRBD2 | TRBV4-1 | TGCGCCAGCAGCTCTAGCGGGGCGGGGGGCCTAATCAGCGTCGGGGAGCTGTTTTTT | CASSSSGAGGLISVGELFF
- | TRBJ1-6 | - | TRBV15 | TGTGCCACCAGCAGGTCGGGGGGCTGGAATTCACCCCTCCACTTT | CATSRSGGWNSPLHF
- | TRBJ1-1 | - | TRBV30 | TGTGCCTGGAGTCCAGTTCACAGGGAGTATAATGCTTTCTTT | CAWSPVHREYNAFF
- | TRBJ2-1 | TRBD2 | TRBV3-1/TRBV3-2 | TGTGCCAGCAGCCAAAGTAGCGGGGCTCACAATGAGCAGTTCTTC | CASSQSSGAHNEQFF
few | TRBJ1-5 | TRBD1 | TRBV12-5 | TGTGCTAGTGGTCCCGGGACAGCGGGTGACCCGAGCAATCAGCCCCAGCATTTT | CASGPGTAGDPSNQPQHF
- | TRBJ1-1 | TRBD1 | TRBV18 | TGTGCCAGCTCACAACTAAACGACAGGACAGGCACTGAAGCTTTCTTT | CASSQLNDRTGTEAFF
- | TRBJ2-3 | - | TRBV4-3 | TGCGCCAGCAGCCAAGAGGGCAGAGCAAGAAGCACAGATACGCAGTATTTT | CASSQEGRARSTDTQYF
- | TRBJ1-1 | TRBD1 | TRBV19 | TGTGCCAGTAGTATCGGCAGGGGGCCCCTGAACACTGAAGCTTTCTTT | CASSIGRGPLNTEAFF
- | TRBJ2-5 | - | TRBV20-1 | TGCAGTGCTAGAGATCAGGTCCCCCAGTACTTC | CSARDQVPQYF
- | TRBJ2-1 | TRBD2 | TRBV30 | TGTGCCTGGAGTGGTAGCGGGGGGGGCAATGAGCAGTTCTTC | CAWSGSGGGNEQFF
- | TRBJ2-3 | - | TRBV2 | TGTGCCAGCAACCAGCGGGGCACAGATACGCAGTATTTT | CASNQRGTDTQYF
once | TRBJ1-2 | - | TRBV9 | TGTGCCAGCAGCGTAGACGGAGTCTATGGCTACACCTTC | CASSVDGVYGYTF
- | TRBJ2-7 | - | TRBV30 | TGTGCCTATATGGGCCCCTACGAGCAGTACTTC | CAYMGPYEQYF
few | TRBJ1-2 | - | TRBV14 | TGTGCCAGCAGCGCACGAATCGGACACAGAGATGGCTACACCTTC | CASSARIGHRDGYTF
- | TRBJ1-2 | - | TRBV4-1 | TGCGCCAGCAGCCAAGTCCCTCTCGGGACAATCGCTAACTATGGCTACACCTTC | CASSQVPLGTIANYGYTF
- | TRBJ2-3 | TRBD2 | TRBV7-2 | TGTGCCAGCAGCCTCAGACTAGCGGGGCTATCTAGCACAGATACGCAGTATTTT | CASSLRLAGLSSTDTQYF
- | TRBJ2-7 | TRBD1 | TRBV28 | TGTGCCAGCAGTTTATCCGGGCAGGGGGCAATTGTGGGGCAGTACTTC | CASSLSGQGAIVGQYF
- | TRBJ1-2 | - | TRBV6-5 | TGTGCCAGCAGTACTCAGGGGTATGGCTACACCTTC | CASSTQGYGYTF
- | TRBJ1-6 | TRBD1 | TRBV10-3 | TGTGCCATCAAGTGGGACAGGGAGAGTTCACCCCTCCACTTT | CAIKWDRESSPLHF
- | TRBJ2-1 | - | TRBV25-1 | TGTGCCAGCAGTGAGCAGGGTACGGGCAATGAGCAGTTCTTC | CASSEQGTGNEQFF
- | TRBJ2-7 | - | TRBV5-1 | TGCGCCAGCAGACTGGACAGCTACGTGTTGAGGGAGCAGTACTTC | CASRLDSYVLREQYF
- | TRBJ2-4 | TRBD1 | TRBV7-2 | TGTGCCAGCAGCACAGGGGGAAACATTCAGTACTTC | CASSTGGNIQYF